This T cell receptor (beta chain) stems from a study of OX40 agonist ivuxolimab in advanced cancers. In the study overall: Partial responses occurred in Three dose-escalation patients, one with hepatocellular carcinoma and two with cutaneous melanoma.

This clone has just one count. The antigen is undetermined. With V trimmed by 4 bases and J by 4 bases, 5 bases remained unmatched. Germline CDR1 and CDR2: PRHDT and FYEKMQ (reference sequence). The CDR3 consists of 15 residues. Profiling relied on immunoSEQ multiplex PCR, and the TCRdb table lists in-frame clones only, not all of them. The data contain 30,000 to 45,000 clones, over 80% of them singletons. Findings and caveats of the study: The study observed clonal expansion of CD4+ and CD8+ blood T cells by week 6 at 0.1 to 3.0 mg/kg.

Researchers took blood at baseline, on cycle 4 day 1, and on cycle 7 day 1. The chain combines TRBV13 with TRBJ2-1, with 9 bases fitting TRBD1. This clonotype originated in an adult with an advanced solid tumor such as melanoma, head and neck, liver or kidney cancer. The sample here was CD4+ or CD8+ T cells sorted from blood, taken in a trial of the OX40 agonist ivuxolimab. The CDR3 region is CASSSDRGWYNEQFF. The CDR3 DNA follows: TGTGCCAGCAGCTCAGACAGGGGGTGGTACAATGAGCAGTTCTTC.